The 2 T cell receptor beta chains presented below share a single source sample, sequenced in a study of glioma-infiltrating T cells after dendritic cell vaccination (dated by TCRdb to 2016 to 2017). Library preparation was by the immunoSEQ multiplex PCR assay. The clones in this table, taken by TCRdb from immuneACCESS, are in-frame only. Not every clone is retained; where verified, under half of the shortfall comes from an unresolved V gene, and the cause of the rest is unknown. The sample table shows over 90,000 clones, and roughly 79% are seen once. The ten largest clonotypes hold approximately 12% of the sample. This sample comprised blood, obtained before dendritic cell vaccination. The receptors come from a human donor with glioblastoma.

This chain joins TRBV6-6 and TRBJ1-2; no definite D call. Germline V CDR1 and CDR2: MNHNY, SVGAGI (reference sequence). The CDR3 is made up of 13 amino acids. Trimming took 0 bases from V and 8 from J, leaving 10 bases between them. The CDR3 loop reads CASSYSEGYGYTF. The CDR3 coding sequence is TGTGCCAGCAGTTACTCTGAGGGTTACGGCTACACCTTC.

This chain links TRBV5-1 with TRBJ1-1, with D perhaps TRBD1 (5 bases). Trimming shortened V by 1 base and J by 0 bases, and 13 bases separated the two germline ends. The length of the CDR3 is 16 residues. Germline values: CDR1 SGHRS, CDR2 YFSETQ. The CDR3 DNA sequence: TGCGCCAGCAGCTTGCCCAGCGGGACCATGAACACTGAAGCTTTCTTT. It yields the protein CASSLPSGTMNTEAFF.